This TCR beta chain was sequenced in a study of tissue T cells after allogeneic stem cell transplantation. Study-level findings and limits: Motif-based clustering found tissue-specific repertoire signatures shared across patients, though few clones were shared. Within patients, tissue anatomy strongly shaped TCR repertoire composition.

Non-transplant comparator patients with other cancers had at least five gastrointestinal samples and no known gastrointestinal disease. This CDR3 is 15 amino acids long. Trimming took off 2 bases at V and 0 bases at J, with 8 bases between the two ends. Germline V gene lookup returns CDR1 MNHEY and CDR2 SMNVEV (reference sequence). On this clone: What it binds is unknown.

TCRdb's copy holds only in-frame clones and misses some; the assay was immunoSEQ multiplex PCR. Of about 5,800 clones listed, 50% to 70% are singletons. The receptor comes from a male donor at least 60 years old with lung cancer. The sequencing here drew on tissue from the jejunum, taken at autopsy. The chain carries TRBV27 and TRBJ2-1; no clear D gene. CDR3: CASSLGSSSYNEQFF. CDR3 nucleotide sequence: TGTGCCAGCAGTTTAGGCTCCAGCTCCTACAATGAGCAGTTCTTC.